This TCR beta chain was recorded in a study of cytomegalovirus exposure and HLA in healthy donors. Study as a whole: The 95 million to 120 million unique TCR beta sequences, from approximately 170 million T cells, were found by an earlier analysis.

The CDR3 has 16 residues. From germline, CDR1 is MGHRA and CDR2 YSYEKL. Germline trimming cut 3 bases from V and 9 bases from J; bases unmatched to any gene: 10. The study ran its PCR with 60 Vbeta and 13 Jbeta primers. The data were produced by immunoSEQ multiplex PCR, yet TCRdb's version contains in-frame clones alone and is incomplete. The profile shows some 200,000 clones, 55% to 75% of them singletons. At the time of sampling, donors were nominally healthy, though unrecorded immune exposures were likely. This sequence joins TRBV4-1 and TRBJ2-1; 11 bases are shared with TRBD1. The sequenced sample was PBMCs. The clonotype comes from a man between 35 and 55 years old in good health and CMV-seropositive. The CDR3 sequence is CASSHRHRDRGIEQFF. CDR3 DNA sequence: TGCGCCAGCAGCCACCGACACCGGGACAGGGGGATTGAGCAGTTCTTC.